The 3 T cell receptor beta chains given below trace back to one sample, sequenced in a study of T-cell reconstitution after alpha-beta-depleted transplantation in children. Molecular barcoding with unique molecular identifiers was used for the TCRbeta library. Using its own MiXCR run on the PCR reads, TCRdb lists one record per CDR3 protein. This table has about 540,000 distinct CDR3 sequences, 25% to 30% appearing once. The sample consisted of PBMCs, taken before TCRalphabeta/CD19-depleted stem cell transplant. All receptors derive from a boy in the first two years of life with Wiskott-Aldrich syndrome, due to receive a stem cell transplant.

V is TRBV5-1 and J is TRBJ2-1; 12 bases fit TRBD2. The CDR3 contains 16 residues. V was pared by 3 bases and J by 9 bases, with 10 bases of the junction left unmatched. Germline V gene data show CDR1 as SGHRS and CDR2 as YFSETQ. The CDR3 loop reads CASSSLAGGGRGEQFF. CDR3 sequence (DNA): TGCGCCAGCAGCTCCCTAGCGGGAGGGGGGCGAGGTGAGCAGTTCTTC.

The chain uses TRBV19 and TRBJ2-2, with a possible D match to TRBD1 (6 bases). The germline V gene has CDR1 LNHDA and CDR2 SQIVND (reference sequence). The V end was cut by 5 bases, the J end by 5 bases, with 9 bases between. The CDR3 has 13 residues. CDR3 sequence reads: CASSAQGTGELFF. As DNA, the CDR3 is TGTGCCAGTAGTGCGCAGGGGACCGGGGAGCTGTTTTTT. The entire variable domain, with the rest obtained from reference TRBV19 and TRBJ2-2, is as follows: DGGITQSPKYLFRKEGQNVTLSCEQNLNHDAMYWYRQDPGQGLRLIYYSQIVNDFQKGDIAEGYSVSREKKESFPLTVTSAQKNPTAFYLCASSAQGTGELFFGEGSRLTVL.

This clonotype was counted only a few times. This chain connects TRBV6-5 to TRBJ2-5; D may be TRBD2 (5 bases). Germline-derived CDR1 and CDR2 are MNHEY and SVGAGI. The CDR3 runs to 15 residues. V lost 0 bases to trimming and J lost 7 bases, with 15 bases between them. The CDR3 loop is CASSYSTTGMGTQYF. CDR3 DNA sequence: TGTGCCAGCAGTTACTCGACGACCGGGATGGGGACCCAGTACTTC.